The T cell receptor beta chain under discussion was sequenced for a study of radiation and T cells in renal cell carcinoma. Points from the study as a whole: Without pretreatment biopsies, baseline tumor clonotype presence was undetermined. In blood, top tumor clones expanded by 2 weeks, shrinking by 4.

This clone was counted a single time. Its antigen is not known. TCRdb keeps only in-frame clones here, not all; method: immunoSEQ multiplex PCR. The profile shows around 180,000 clones, 88% of them singletons. Germline assignment: CDR1 SGHTS and CDR2 YDEGEE. Trimming stripped 0 bases from V and 6 bases from J, with 10 bases between. CDR3 size: 14 residues. Specified time point: blood 4 weeks post-SBRT, at nephrectomy. Treatment indicated: 15 Gy SBRT to primary tumor, nephrectomy 4 weeks later. Nephrectomy followed 15 Gy stereotactic body radiation by 4 weeks. Clear cell pathology was present in this patient's renal cell carcinoma.

This sample comprised blood, obtained from a patient whose treatment included radiotherapy and nephrectomy. The J gene is TRBJ1-5, the V gene TRBV5-8; D uncertain. The sequence was obtained from a woman aged 45-60 years with renal cell carcinoma. This CDR3 reads CASSLAQPSQPQHF. The CDR3 DNA follows: TGTGCCAGCAGCTTGGCCCAGCCTAGTCAGCCCCAGCATTTT.